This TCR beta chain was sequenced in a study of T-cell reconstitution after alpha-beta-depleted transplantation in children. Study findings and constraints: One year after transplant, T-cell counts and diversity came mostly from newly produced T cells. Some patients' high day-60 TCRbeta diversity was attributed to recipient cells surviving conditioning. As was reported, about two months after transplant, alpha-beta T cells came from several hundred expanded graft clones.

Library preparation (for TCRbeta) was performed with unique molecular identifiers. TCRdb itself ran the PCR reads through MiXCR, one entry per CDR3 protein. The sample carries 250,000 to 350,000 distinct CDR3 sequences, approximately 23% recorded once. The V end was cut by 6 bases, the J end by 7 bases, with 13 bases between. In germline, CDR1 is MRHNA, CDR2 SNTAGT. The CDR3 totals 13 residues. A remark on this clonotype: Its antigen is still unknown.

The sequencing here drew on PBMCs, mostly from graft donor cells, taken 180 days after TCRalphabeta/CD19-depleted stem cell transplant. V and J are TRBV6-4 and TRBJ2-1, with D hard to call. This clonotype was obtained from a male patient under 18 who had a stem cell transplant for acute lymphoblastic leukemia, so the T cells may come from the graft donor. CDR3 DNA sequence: TGTGCCAGCAGCCTTGTGGATGGAAATGAGCAGTTCTTC. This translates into CASSLVDGNEQFF.